This T cell receptor (beta chain) originates from a study of T cell repertoires in aging, cancer and after chemotherapy. Overall study context: Pre- and post-chemotherapy samples were paired from glioblastoma patients treated with temozolomide-based therapy.

The germline V gene encodes CDR1 SGHRS and CDR2 YFSETQ. This CDR3 has 14 amino acids. V was clipped by 0 bases and J by 1 base; unmatched bases: 1. A single count supports this clonotype. What it recognizes is unknown. Rearranged V-D-J TRB sequences were amplified with a mixed TRB-A/B primer pool. TCRdb recomputed calls from the multiplex PCR reads with MiXCR, one row per CDR3 protein. Counted here are over 1,500 distinct CDR3 sequences, around 50% occurring once; the ten biggest clones make up 6.5%. Study findings and constraints: These repertoire data do not allow conclusions about immunological memory after chemotherapy. Median generation probability rose over the chemotherapy interval in each cancer cohort, suggesting rebound thymic output.

Amplification of TCR beta used genomic DNA extracted from peripheral blood. The receptor was derived from a human donor with a solid tumor. Sequenced material: blood. The chain combines TRBV5-1 with TRBJ2-7, with TRBD2 matching over 7 bases. The CDR3 loop reads CASSLAGGSYEQYF. The CDR3 DNA sequence: TGCGCCAGCAGCTTGGCCGGGGGGTCCTACGAGCAGTACTTC. The whole variable domain, remainder taken from reference TRBV5-1 and TRBJ2-7, is KAGVTQTPRYLIKTRGQQVTLSCSPISGHRSVSWYQQTPGQGLQFLFEYFSETQRNKGNFPGRFSGRQFSNSRSEMNVSTLELGDSALYLCASSLAGGSYEQYFGPGTRLTVT.